Presented here are 14 T cell receptor beta chains from one specimen sequenced in a study of cytomegalovirus exposure and HLA in healthy donors. Primers: 60 Vbeta forward and 13 Jbeta reverse. Clones were sequenced by immunoSEQ multiplex PCR, and TCRdb holds only the in-frame ones, with some missing. Here the sample spans about 140,000 clones, 70% to 80% being singletons. The sample taken for sequencing was PBMCs. The receptors come from a female donor in good health and CMV-seronegative.

The V call is TRBV7-2, the J call TRBJ1-2; 10 bases fit TRBD1. The CDR3 loop spans 15 amino acids. Losses at the gene ends were 5 bases for V and 8 bases for J; bases not matched to a gene: 11. The germline V gene encodes CDR1 SGHTA and CDR2 FQGNSA. CDR3 nucleotide sequence: TGTGCCAGCAGCCTTTTCGATGGGACAGGGGAAGGCTACACCTTC. Protein: CASSLFDGTGEGYTF.

This rearrangement joins TRBV7-2 to TRBJ1-2, with D perhaps TRBD1 (5 bases). Trimming left V 4 bases short and J 3 bases short, with 9 bases between. The germline CDR1 and CDR2 sequences are SGHTA and FQGNSA. The CDR3 totals 13 residues. The CDR3 sequence is CASSYGGDYGYTF. CDR3 nucleotides: TGTGCCAGCAGCTACGGGGGGGACTATGGCTACACCTTC.

This clone was observed a single time. Here the CDR3 reads CASSEAGGGSDTQYF. The CDR3 bases are TGTGCCAGCAGTGAGGCGGGAGGGGGCTCAGATACGCAGTATTTT. The gene calls are TRBV6-4 and TRBJ2-3, with 9 bases identical to TRBD2. Per germline, CDR1 MRHNA and CDR2 SNTAGT. V dropped 3 bases and J dropped 4; count of bases not matched to a gene: 5. CDR3 size: 15 residues.

The chain combines TRBV6-4 with TRBJ2-1; 11 bases match TRBD2. V was pared by 3 bases and J by 4 bases, with 2 bases of the junction left unmatched. CDR1 is MRHNA and CDR2 is SNTAGT in the germline V gene. The length of the CDR3 is 15 residues. DNA for the CDR3: TGTGCCAGCAGTGAGACTAGCGGGACTTACAATGAGCAGTTCTTC. Translation: CASSETSGTYNEQFF.

This chain joins TRBV18 and TRBJ2-3, with 7 bases lining up with TRBD2. The V gene end was trimmed by 6 bases and the J gene end by 0 bases; junction bases not matched to a gene: 6. Germline V gene data show CDR1 as KGHSH and CDR2 as LQKENI. This CDR3 region has 15 residues. The CDR3 nucleotides are TGTGCCAGCTCGCGGACTAGACAGAGCACAGATACGCAGTATTTT. The encoded protein is CASSRTRQSTDTQYF.

This clone was recorded a few times. This chain uses TRBV6-6 with TRBJ1-5, with D perhaps matching TRBD1 (5 bases). The germline CDR1 and CDR2 sequences are MNHNY and SVGAGI (reference sequence). The V and J ends lost 6 bases and 2 bases respectively, with 14 bases between them. This CDR3 contains 15 residues. In DNA, the CDR3 is TGTGCCAGCAGCTTAAAGGGGTCGGGCAATCAGCCCCAGCATTTT. This gives the protein CASSLKGSGNQPQHF.

V is TRBV9 and J is TRBJ2-1; 12 bases are shared with TRBD2. Germline loops: CDR1 SGDLS, CDR2 YYNGEE. V shed 4 bases, J shed 7 bases, and the junction held 6 bases outside the gene matches. This CDR3 has 15 residues. CDR3 coding DNA: TGTGCCAGCAGCCCTGGACTAGCGGGATATAATGAGCAGTTCTTC. Translation gives CASSPGLAGYNEQFF.

This chain links TRBV2 with TRBJ2-1; 16 positions agree with TRBD2. The CDR3 sequence is 16 residues long. Germline CDR1 SNHLY, CDR2 FYNNEI. V was clipped by 4 bases and J by 8 bases; unmatched bases: 5. This CDR3 reads CASSVGTSGGADEQFF. CDR3 coding DNA: TGTGCCAGCAGTGTAGGGACTAGCGGGGGGGCAGATGAGCAGTTCTTC. The full variable domain, completed using reference TRBV2 and TRBJ2-1, is EPEVTQTPSHQVTQMGQEVILRCVPISNHLYFYWYRQILGQKVEFLVSFYNNEISEKSEIFDDQFSVERPDGSNFTLKIRSTKLEDSAMYFCASSVGTSGGADEQFFGPGTRLTVL.

The CDR3 reads CAISDGQNYGYTF. The DNA for the CDR3 is TGTGCCATCAGTGATGGTCAGAACTATGGCTACACCTTC. This sequence joins TRBV10-3 and TRBJ1-2; D unresolved. CDR3 size: 13 residues. From germline, CDR1 is ENHRY and CDR2 SYGVKD. V lost 3 bases and J 2 bases, leaving 7 bases between the germline ends.

This clone was counted once. V and J are TRBV5-1 and TRBJ2-1, with D maybe TRBD1 (5 bases). Germline assignment: CDR1 SGHRS and CDR2 YFSETQ. V was clipped by 1 base and J by 5 bases, with 7 bases between them. The CDR3 covers 13 residues. CDR3 sequence reads: CASSLRRDNEQFF. The CDR3 bases are TGCGCCAGCAGCTTGCGCAGGGACAATGAGCAGTTCTTC.

The rearrangement links TRBV7-3 to TRBJ1-5; D gene uncertain. The CDR3 is 16 amino acids. Trimming shortened V by 4 bases and J by 7 bases, and 20 bases separated the two germline ends. CDR1 SGHTA and CDR2 FQGTGA come from the germline V gene. CDR3 DNA: TGTGCCAGCAGCTCATGGAACGAGCGTGTCGGCCAGCCCCAGCATTTT. Its translation: CASSSWNERVGQPQHF.

The sample holds a few counts of this clone. V and J are TRBV30 and TRBJ1-3; the D gene is possibly TRBD1 (6 bases). Trimming shortened V by 2 bases and J by 4 bases, and 21 bases separated the two germline ends. This CDR3 region has 17 residues. Per the germline V gene, CDR1 is GTSNPN and CDR2 is SVGIG (reference sequence). DNA for the CDR3: TGTGCCTGGAGTAACCGACCTTGGGGGGGCGTCGGAAACACCATATATTTT. It is translated as CAWSNRPWGGVGNTIYF.

The chain is built from TRBV4-1 and TRBJ2-2; a possible D gene is TRBD1 (6 bases). The CDR3 has 15 amino acids. Per germline, CDR1 MGHRA and CDR2 YSYEKL. Trimming removed 4 bases from V and 4 bases from J, with 13 bases in between. CDR3 sequence reads: CASSLEGQPTGELFF. The DNA of the CDR3 is TGCGCCAGCAGCCTAGAAGGACAGCCCACCGGGGAGCTGTTTTTT.

V is TRBV15 and J is TRBJ1-1, with 8 bases aligning to TRBD1. Unmatched junction bases numbered 2, after V lost 1 base and J lost 1 base. CDR3 length: 15 amino acids. Germline V gives CDR1 LNHNV, CDR2 YYDKDF (reference sequence). CDR3 bases: TGTGCCACCAGCAGAGGGGGACAGGCGAACACTGAAGCTTTCTTT. This translates into CATSRGGQANTEAFF.